This T cell receptor (beta chain) was sequenced in a study of naive and memory T cell subsets. This clonotype showed up just a few times. Its specificity is not known. Study-wide points: Clonotypes here are unpaired alpha or beta chain sequences. No ground truth validated the naive and memory repertoire findings.

Both TRBC1 and TRBC2 were covered by a beta constant-region primer of two equimolar oligonucleotides. The cDNA 3' end received a ligated single-stranded oligonucleotide carrying the SP2 primer and a 12-nucleotide UMI. TCRdb processed the UMI-ligation and nested PCR reads anew with MiXCR; each CDR3 protein has one entry. Altogether 84,000 or so distinct CDR3 sequences are present, about 7% being singletons, with the ten largest covering 1.5% to 2%. CD8 T cells were positively selected from what remained after CD4 positive selection. Sequences were obtained from central memory CD4+ T cells from blood. This TCR was recovered from a human donor in good health.

The DNA for the CDR3 is TGCGCCAGCAGCCACCAGGGACTAGCGACCTACGAGCAGTACTTC. Translation: CASSHQGLATYEQYF. The rearrangement uses TRBV4-3 and TRBJ2-7, with TRBD2 matching over 10 bases. Per the germline V gene, CDR1 is LGHNA and CDR2 is YSLEER. The V and J ends lost 3 bases and 2 bases, in that order; junction bases with no gene match: 4. The length of the CDR3 is 15 residues.